These T cell receptor beta chains were read from a single sample in a study of blood T cell repertoires in COVID-19. The repertoire was sequenced with immunoSEQ multiplex PCR; TCRdb's copy has only in-frame clones and lacks some. Of more than 65,000 clones in the sample, around 89% were seen once. The sample taken for sequencing was peripheral blood. These receptors came from a man aged 50-59 years with acute or convalescent COVID-19. Each CDR3 is given with its conserved first and last residue. Each record gives: J gene, D gene, V gene, clone size, CDR3 DNA, CDR3 protein. A D gene is named only where the DNA matches it firmly. Clone size is shown for a subset of rows, as once, few, many or a class of expanded clone.

>TRBJ1-1|-|TRBV9|-
TGTGCCAGCAGCGTACAGGCAGGCGCTGAAGCTTTCTTT
CASSVQAGAEAFF
>TRBJ1-2|-|TRBV3-1/TRBV3-2|-
TGTGCCAGCAGCCAGGAGGGGCGGAGAGGCTACACCTTC
CASSQEGRRGYTF
>TRBJ2-6|-|TRBV25-1|-
TGTGCCAGCAGCTTTTCTGGGGCCAACGTCCTGACTTTC
CASSFSGANVLTF
>TRBJ2-3|TRBD2|TRBV5-1|once
TGCGCCAGCAGCTTGGGGTCGGGGGGGACCCAAGATACGCAGTATTTT
CASSLGSGGTQDTQYF
>TRBJ2-5|TRBD1|TRBV5-5|-
TGTGCCAGCAGCGTGGGGACAGGGGGACAAAAGGAGACCCAGTACTTC
CASSVGTGGQKETQYF
>TRBJ2-7|-|TRBV27|-
TGTGCCAGCAGCCTAGTAGAGGGCTACGAGCAGTACTTC
CASSLVEGYEQYF
>TRBJ2-1|TRBD1|TRBV24-1|-
TGTGCCACCAGTGATTCTCCCGGGACAGGGAGGAATGAGCAGTTCTTC
CATSDSPGTGRNEQFF
>TRBJ1-2|-|TRBV14|once
TGTGCCAGCAGCCAAATCGACAGACTCTATGGCTACACCTTC
CASSQIDRLYGYTF
>TRBJ1-6|-|TRBV27|-
TGTGCCAGTCGAAGGTCGGGAGATAATTCACCCCTCCACTTT
CASRRSGDNSPLHF
>TRBJ2-7|-|TRBV19|-
TGTGCCAGCAGTTCCAGTCGGGGGAACGAGCAGTACTTC
CASSSSRGNEQYF
>TRBJ2-1|TRBD2|TRBV6-5|-
TGTGCCAGCAGTTCGGCTAGCGGGGTCAATGAGCAGTTCTTC
CASSSASGVNEQFF
>TRBJ1-2|TRBD1|TRBV12-5|-
TGTGCTAGTGCTAATGGACAGGGGAATGCTGGCTACACCTTC
CASANGQGNAGYTF
>TRBJ1-6|TRBD1|TRBV7-9|-
TGTGCCAGCAGCTTAACAGGGGCGACACCCCTCCACTTT
CASSLTGATPLHF
>TRBJ2-3|TRBD2|TRBV7-3|-
TGTGCCAGCAGCTTACTAGCGGGGTCAGATACGCAGTATTTT
CASSLLAGSDTQYF
>TRBJ2-1|-|TRBV19|-
TGTGCCAGTAGTCCGGACTGGGAGAGGGGCGGGAACAATGAGCAGTTCTTC
CASSPDWERGGNNEQFF
>TRBJ1-2|-|TRBV20-1|-
TGCAGTGCTAGTCCCAGGGTAGGCGGTGGCTACACCTTC
CSASPRVGGGYTF
>TRBJ2-1|-|TRBV6-2/TRBV6-3|-
TGTGCCAGCAGTTATCCTGGGCGCGAGCAGTTCTTC
CASSYPGREQFF
>TRBJ2-1|-|TRBV5-1|-
TGCGCCACCAGGCGAGGGGGATCTGCAACCGATGAGCAGTTCTTC
CATRRGGSATDEQFF
>TRBJ1-1|-|TRBV5-1|few
TGCGCCAGCAGCTTGGCCTCGGGGGGAAACACTGAAGCTTTCTTT
CASSLASGGNTEAFF
>TRBJ1-3|-|TRBV2|-
TGTGCCAGCTCGTCAGGGTTCGGAAACACCATATATTTT
CASSSGFGNTIYF
>TRBJ2-3|TRBD2|TRBV18|-
TGTGCCAGCTCTCCCAGCGGGGCTAGCACAGATACGCAGTATTTT
CASSPSGASTDTQYF
>TRBJ2-1|TRBD2|TRBV28|-
TGTGCCACCTTAAGCGGGGGATCCTACAATGAGCAGTTCTTC
CATLSGGSYNEQFF
>TRBJ1-2|-|TRBV5-1|-
TGCGCCAGCAGCTTGGATGTCAGTACTAACTATGGCTACACCTTC
CASSLDVSTNYGYTF
>TRBJ1-4|TRBD1|TRBV3-1/TRBV3-2|-
TGTGCCAGCAGCCACCAACAGGGGGCCCGAGAAAAACTGTTTTTT
CASSHQQGAREKLFF
>TRBJ2-3|-|TRBV29-1|-
TGCAGCGTTGAACCTTACGAGCGCGATACGCAGTATTTT
CSVEPYERDTQYF
>TRBJ2-5|TRBD1|TRBV5-1|-
TGCGCCAGCCGCCTTACCGGGACAGCCACAGAGACCCAGTACTTC
CASRLTGTATETQYF
>TRBJ2-5|-|TRBV11-2|once
TGTGCCAGCAGCAACCGTCGGACTATCCAAGAGACCCAGTACTTC
CASSNRRTIQETQYF
>TRBJ2-3|TRBD1|TRBV11-2|-
TGTGCCAGCAGGGGGCCCGGACAGGGTTTCATAGATACGCAGTATTTT
CASRGPGQGFIDTQYF
>TRBJ2-7|TRBD1|TRBV7-2|-
TGTGCCAGCAGCCCCGACAGGGGAGGCGAGCAGTACTTC
CASSPDRGGEQYF
>TRBJ1-5|TRBD1|TRBV15|-
TGTGCCACCAGCAGAGTTACGACAGGGAGTCTTCGCAATCAGCCCCAGCATTTT
CATSRVTTGSLRNQPQHF
>TRBJ1-1|-|TRBV24-1|-
TGTGCCACCAGGGACGGACAGATGAACACTGAAGCTTTCTTT
CATRDGQMNTEAFF
>TRBJ1-3|-|TRBV2|-
TGTGCCAGCAGACAGGGTGCTGGAAACACCATATATTTT
CASRQGAGNTIYF
>TRBJ1-1|TRBD1|TRBV2|-
TGTGCCAGCAGTGGGCGGACAGGGATCACTGAAGCTTTCTTT
CASSGRTGITEAFF
>TRBJ1-1|-|TRBV4-2|once
TGTGCCAGCAGCCAAGTCGTGCAGGGAGGGGCTGAAGCTTTCTTT
CASSQVVQGGAEAFF
>TRBJ2-7|TRBD1|TRBV5-1|-
TGCGCCAGCAGTTCGCAGGGGGCACCTATCTACGAGCAGTACTTC
CASSSQGAPIYEQYF
>TRBJ2-1|-|TRBV3-1/TRBV3-2|-
TGTGCCAGCAGCCAAGGATCTATAATATACAATGAGCAGTTCTTC
CASSQGSIIYNEQFF
>TRBJ2-5|TRBD2|TRBV11-2|-
TGTGCCAGCAGTCCCGCCGGGACTAGGAGGGACTTC
CASSPAGTRRDF
>TRBJ2-1|-|TRBV1|-
TGCACCAGCAGCCGGACCGTACTAGCGGGGGAGGGCAATGAGCAGTTCTTC
CTSSRTVLAGEGNEQFF
>TRBJ1-1|TRBD1|TRBV19|-
TGTGCCACCTCCGGGACAGGGGCCTTACGGAGCACTGAAGCTTTCTTT
CATSGTGALRSTEAFF
>TRBJ1-1|-|TRBV6-5|-
TGTGCCAGCAGCTGGGTGTTACAGGGTGCTTTCTTT
CASSWVLQGAFF
>TRBJ2-1|TRBD1|TRBV30|-
TGTGCCTGGATGTGGGGACAGGGGCTGTCCAATGAGCAGTTCTTC
CAWMWGQGLSNEQFF
>TRBJ2-3|-|TRBV10-3|-
TGTGCCATACGCGGGGGCCAAGTAGATACGCAGTATTTT
CAIRGGQVDTQYF
>TRBJ1-2|TRBD1|TRBV30|-
TGTGCCTGGGACAGGGGTTTGTACCATGGCTACACCTTC
CAWDRGLYHGYTF